Listed below are T cell receptor beta chains from one sample, sequenced in a study of cytomegalovirus exposure and HLA in healthy donors. The assay was immunoSEQ multiplex PCR, and TCRdb's table has in-frame clones only and misses some. The sample has about 150,000 clones, 75% to 90% seen once. Sequencing input: PBMCs. All receptors come from a man between 18 and 29 years old in good health and CMV-seropositive. The CDR3 runs from the conserved cysteine through the conserved F or W. Each record gives: V gene, clone size, J gene, D gene, CDR3 DNA, CDR3 protein. A D gene is named only where the DNA matches it firmly. Rows may omit the clone size; those that give it use once, few, many or a size class.

TRBV27	.	TRBJ2-7	.	TGTGCCAGCAGTTTAAGTCCAGGGTCCCACGAGCAGTACTTC	CASSLSPGSHEQYF
TRBV7-8	.	TRBJ1-1	.	TGTGCCAGCAGCTTAGGGCAGTTGAACACTGAAGCTTTCTTT	CASSLGQLNTEAFF
TRBV6-4	.	TRBJ2-3	TRBD2	TGTGCCAGCAGGGCGACTAGCCAGAGCACAGATACGCAGTATTTT	CASRATSQSTDTQYF
TRBV6-6	once	TRBJ1-2	.	TGTGCCAGCAGTTACTCGCCCAGCTATGGCTACACCTTC	CASSYSPSYGYTF
TRBV4-2	.	TRBJ2-5	.	TGTGCCAGCAGCCAGGAGACTAGGAATGTGGGGAAGACCCAGTACTTC	CASSQETRNVGKTQYF
TRBV18	once	TRBJ1-1	TRBD1	TGTGCCAGCTCACCCTTTGACAGGGTCAGCACTGAAGCTTTCTTT	CASSPFDRVSTEAFF
TRBV5-4	.	TRBJ2-3	.	TGTGCCAGCAGCCCTAGCAATGCCGCCCGCGATACGCAGTATTTT	CASSPSNAARDTQYF
TRBV13	.	TRBJ2-5	TRBD2	TGTGCCAGCAGCCTGGGACTAGCGGGGGGGCAAGAGACCCAGTACTTC	CASSLGLAGGQETQYF
TRBV9	.	TRBJ1-3	.	TGTGCCAGCAGCTCCGGGGTACTACAAGGAAACACCATATATTTT	CASSSGVLQGNTIYF
TRBV11-2	.	TRBJ2-7	.	TGTGCCAGCAGCCTAGGGGGGGTTGGAGAGCAGTACTTC	CASSLGGVGEQYF
TRBV18	.	TRBJ1-1	.	TGTGCCAGCTCACCAGAGGAGAACACTGAAGCTTTCTTT	CASSPEENTEAFF
TRBV9	.	TRBJ1-4	.	TGTGCCAGCAGCCAGATCCGGGGTACTAATGAAAAACTGTTTTTT	CASSQIRGTNEKLFF
TRBV18	.	TRBJ2-3	.	TGTGCCAGCTCACCACTAGCGTCCGGAGGAGATACGCAGTATTTT	CASSPLASGGDTQYF
TRBV29-1	.	TRBJ2-7	TRBD1	TGCAGCGTCCCCGGGACAGTTTCCTACGAGCAGTACTTC	CSVPGTVSYEQYF
TRBV29-1	few	TRBJ2-7	.	TGCAGCGTTGAAGGAGGTTACGAGCAGTACTTC	CSVEGGYEQYF
TRBV7-8	few	TRBJ2-7	.	TGTGCCAGCAGCCGACAGGACTACGAGCAGTACTTC	CASSRQDYEQYF
TRBV5-3	.	TRBJ1-2	.	TGTGCCAGAAGCTCACAGGTTCAGGATGGCTACACCTTC	CARSSQVQDGYTF
TRBV10-3	.	TRBJ1-1	.	TGTGCCATCAGTGAAAGGGGAAGGGCTGAAGCTTTCTTT	CAISERGRAEAFF
TRBV7-9	.	TRBJ1-2	TRBD1	TGTGCCAGCAGCTTAGTTGGGACAGTGAATGATGGCTACACCTTC	CASSLVGTVNDGYTF
TRBV15	.	TRBJ1-3	.	TGTGCCACCAGCGAAGGACAGCTCGGAAACACCATATATTTT	CATSEGQLGNTIYF
TRBV13	.	TRBJ2-1	TRBD1	TGTGCCAGCAGCACTCGACAGGGGGAGAATGAGCAGTTCTTC	CASSTRQGENEQFF
TRBV11-2	.	TRBJ1-2	TRBD1	TGTGCCAGCAGCTTCACAGGGGTTGGGCCCTCCTTC	CASSFTGVGPSF
TRBV6-5	.	TRBJ1-3	TRBD1	TGTGCCAGCAGTGACAGGGCTGGAAACACCATATATTTT	CASSDRAGNTIYF
TRBV28	.	TRBJ2-7	TRBD1	TGTGCCAGCAGTTCTACTGTGGACAGGGCGGCCGACGAGCAGTACTTC	CASSSTVDRAADEQYF
TRBV7-2	.	TRBJ2-7	TRBD1	TGTGCCAGCAGCTTAGGATCAGGGGGCTCCTACGAGCAGTACTTC	CASSLGSGGSYEQYF
TRBV7-2	.	TRBJ1-3	.	TGTGCCAGCAGCCTCTCGTCTAATACCATATATTTT	CASSLSSNTIYF
TRBV4-3	.	TRBJ2-5	TRBD2	TGCGCCAGCAGCCGCGGACTAGCGGGAAAAGAGACCCAGTACTTC	CASSRGLAGKETQYF